The clone carrying this T cell receptor beta chain was seen many times. Its specificity is unknown. Germline V lookup: CDR1 SQVTM, CDR2 ANQGSEA. This CDR3 has 13 amino acids. J lost 6 bases, V lost 6 bases, and 9 bases had no gene match. RNA transcripts yielded amplified TCR beta CDR3 regions. RT-PCR in the first round (using the HTBI primer set) targeted the TCR CDR3. Using its own MiXCR run on the multiplex PCR reads, TCRdb lists one record per CDR3 protein. In the table there are about 610,000 distinct CDR3 sequences, roughly 14% of which are singletons. The data stem from a study of T cells in Graves' hyperthyroidism and ophthalmopathy. Study conclusions and caveats: In the analysis, a 13 V-J model separated ophthalmopathy from stable hyperthyroidism.

Fresh peripheral blood, 10 ml, yielded the PBMCs. The receptor was isolated from a middle-aged woman with Graves' ophthalmopathy. The source material was blood. The chain uses TRBV29-1 and TRBJ2-7, with 9 bases fitting TRBD1. CDR3 coding DNA: TGCAGCGTGCCGGGACAGGGAGGCCGCGAGCAGTACTTC. This encodes CSVPGQGGREQYF.